This TCR beta chain was retrieved from a study of CD8 T cells in Susac syndrome. RNA amounts of roughly 0.45 to 1 ug underwent reverse transcription with random hexamers. TCRdb re-analysed the immunoSEQ multiplex PCR reads in MiXCR, keeping a single row per CDR3 protein. The table records about 210,000 distinct CDR3 sequences, around 96% of them present only once. Germline trimming cut 4 bases from V and 4 bases from J; bases unmatched to any gene: 10. The CDR3 runs to 15 residues. The germline V gene encodes CDR1 SGHNT and CDR2 YYREEE (reference sequence). V is TRBV5-4 and J is TRBJ2-5; 7 positions agree with TRBD2. The origin of this receptor is a human donor with multiple sclerosis. The sample comprised CD4+ T cells from PBMCs. The CDR3 DNA sequence: TGTGCCAGCAGCCTCTGGGACTACTACGTAGAGACCCAGTACTTC. Translating it yields CASSLWDYYVETQYF. Together with reference TRBV5-4 and TRBJ2-5, the CDR3 gives the full variable domain: ETGVTQSPTHLIKTRGQQVTLRCSSQSGHNTVSWYQQALGQGPQFIFQYYREEENGRGNFPPRFSGLQFPNYSSELNVNALELDDSALYLCASSLWDYYVETQYFGPGTRLLVL.